This T cell receptor beta chain stems from a study of blood T cell repertoires in COVID-19. Looking at the study overall: Sites across the United States, Italy and Spain contributed samples from acute and convalescent COVID-19. T cells, B-cell-depleted T cells, or PBMCs supplied cDNA or gDNA.

The CDR3 sequence is 16 residues long. Germline V gene data show CDR1 as MNHEY and CDR2 as SVGAGI. Trimming took off 0 bases at V and 4 bases at J, with 15 bases between the two ends. As processed by the authors: Reference gene primer amplification gave nucleated cell count estimates. The repertoire was sequenced with immunoSEQ multiplex PCR; TCRdb's copy has only in-frame clones and lacks some. V and J calls and clone size are copied from that table; D and trimming were computed from the DNA. The data contain 290,000 or so clones, roughly 85% of them singletons. Sequenced: peripheral blood. The chain is built from TRBV6-5 and TRBJ1-1; D is perhaps TRBD1 (6 bases). The source is a man over 45 with active or convalescent COVID-19. The CDR3 reads CASSYSGGASSTEAFF. CDR3 DNA: TGTGCCAGCAGTTACTCGGGGGGGGCCAGTAGCACTGAAGCTTTCTTT.